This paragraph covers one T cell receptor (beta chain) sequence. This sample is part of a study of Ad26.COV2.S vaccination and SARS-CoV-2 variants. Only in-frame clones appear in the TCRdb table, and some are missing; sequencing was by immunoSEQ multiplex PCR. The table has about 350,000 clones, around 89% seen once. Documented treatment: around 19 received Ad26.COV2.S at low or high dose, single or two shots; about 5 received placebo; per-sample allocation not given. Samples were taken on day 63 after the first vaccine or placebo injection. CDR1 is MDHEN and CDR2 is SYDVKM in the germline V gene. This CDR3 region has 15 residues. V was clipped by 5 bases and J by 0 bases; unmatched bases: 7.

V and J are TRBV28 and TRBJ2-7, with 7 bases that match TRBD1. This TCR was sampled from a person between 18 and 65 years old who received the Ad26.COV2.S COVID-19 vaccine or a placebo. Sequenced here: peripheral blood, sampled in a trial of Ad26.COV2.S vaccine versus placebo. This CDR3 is CASSAQGVSSYEQYF. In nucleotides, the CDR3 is TGTGCCAGCAGTGCCCAGGGGGTTAGCTCCTACGAGCAGTACTTC.